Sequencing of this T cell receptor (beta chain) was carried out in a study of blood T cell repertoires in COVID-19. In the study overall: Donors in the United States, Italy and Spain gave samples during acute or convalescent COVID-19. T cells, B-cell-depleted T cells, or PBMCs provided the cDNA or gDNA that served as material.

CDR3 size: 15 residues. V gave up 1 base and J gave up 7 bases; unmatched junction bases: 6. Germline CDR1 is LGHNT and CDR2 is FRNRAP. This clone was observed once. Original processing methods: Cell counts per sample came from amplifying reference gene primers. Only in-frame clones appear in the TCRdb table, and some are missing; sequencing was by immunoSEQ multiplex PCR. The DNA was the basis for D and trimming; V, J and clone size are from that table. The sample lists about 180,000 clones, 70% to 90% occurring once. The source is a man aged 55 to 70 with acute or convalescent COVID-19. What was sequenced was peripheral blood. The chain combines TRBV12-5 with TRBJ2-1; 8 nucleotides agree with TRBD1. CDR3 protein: CASGLGTGNRNEQFF. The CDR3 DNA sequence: TGTGCTAGTGGTTTGGGGACAGGGAACAGGAATGAGCAGTTCTTC.